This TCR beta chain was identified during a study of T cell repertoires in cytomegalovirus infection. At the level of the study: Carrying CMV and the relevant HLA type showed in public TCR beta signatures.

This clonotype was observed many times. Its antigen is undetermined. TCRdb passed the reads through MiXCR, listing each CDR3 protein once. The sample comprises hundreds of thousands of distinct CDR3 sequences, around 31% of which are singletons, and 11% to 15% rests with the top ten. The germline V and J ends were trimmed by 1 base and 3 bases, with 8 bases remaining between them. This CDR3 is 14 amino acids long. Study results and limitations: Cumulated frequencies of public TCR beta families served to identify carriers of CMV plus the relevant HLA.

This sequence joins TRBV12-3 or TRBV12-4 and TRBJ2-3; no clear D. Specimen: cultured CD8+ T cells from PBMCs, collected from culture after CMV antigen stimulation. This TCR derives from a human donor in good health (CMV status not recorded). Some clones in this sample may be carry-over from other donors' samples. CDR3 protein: CASSLEQRTDTQYF. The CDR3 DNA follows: TGTGCCAGCAGTTTAGAACAGAGAACAGATACGCAGTATTTT.